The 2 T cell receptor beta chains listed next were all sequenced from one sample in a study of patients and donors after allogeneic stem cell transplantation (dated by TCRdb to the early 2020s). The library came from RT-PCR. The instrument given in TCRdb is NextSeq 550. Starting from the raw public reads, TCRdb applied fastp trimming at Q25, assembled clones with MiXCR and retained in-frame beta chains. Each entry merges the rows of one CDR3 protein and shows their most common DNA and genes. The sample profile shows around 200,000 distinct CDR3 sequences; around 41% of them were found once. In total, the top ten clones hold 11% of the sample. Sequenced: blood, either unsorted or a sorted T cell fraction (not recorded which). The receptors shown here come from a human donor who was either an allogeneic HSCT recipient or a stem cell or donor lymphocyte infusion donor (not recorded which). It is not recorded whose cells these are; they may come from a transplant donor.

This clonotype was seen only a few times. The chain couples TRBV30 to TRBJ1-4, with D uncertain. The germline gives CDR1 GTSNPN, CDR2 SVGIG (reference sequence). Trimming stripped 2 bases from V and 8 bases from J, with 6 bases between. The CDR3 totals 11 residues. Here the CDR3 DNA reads TGTGCCTGGAGTAGAGGGGAAAAACTGTTTTTT. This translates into CAWSRGEKLFF.

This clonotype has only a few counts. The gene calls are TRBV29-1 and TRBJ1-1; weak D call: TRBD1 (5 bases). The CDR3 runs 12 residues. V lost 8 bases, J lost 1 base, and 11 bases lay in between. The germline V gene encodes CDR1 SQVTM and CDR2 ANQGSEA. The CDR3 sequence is CSHGHPNTEAFF. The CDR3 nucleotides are TGCAGCCATGGACACCCGAACACTGAAGCTTTCTTT.